Described below is a single TCR beta chain sequence and its context. Its antigen is unknown. The sample belongs to a study of T cell repertoires in cytomegalovirus infection. On the study more broadly: Based on public TCR beta signatures, there were indications of CMV infection and of a matching HLA type. Study-wide results and limits: There were HLA-C-restricted CMV-specific TCR beta clonotypes dominating the ex vivo response. Summed public TCR beta family frequency identified CMV carriers bearing the relevant HLA.

CDR3 length equals 18 residues. Germline lookup yields CDR1 LGHNA and CDR2 YSLEER. J was trimmed by 3 bases and V by 0 bases; bases with no gene match: 12. MiXCR, applied by TCRdb to the reads, yields one record per CDR3 protein. The sample yields 310,000 or so distinct CDR3 sequences, roughly 26% seen once. The sequencing input was PBMCs. The V call is TRBV4-3, the J call TRBJ1-1; 8 bases are shared with TRBD1. This sequence originates from a human donor in good health (CMV status not recorded). Some clones in this sample may be carry-over from other donors' samples. The CDR3 sequence: CASSQDGQGGGMDTEAFF. Here the CDR3 DNA reads TGCGCCAGCAGCCAAGATGGACAGGGAGGGGGCATGGACACTGAAGCTTTCTTT.